Presented here are 6 T cell receptor beta chains from one specimen sequenced in a study of T cells in placental villitis. This was the immunoSEQ v4 assay. Sequencing used immunoSEQ multiplex PCR; TCRdb keeps in-frame clones, though not all of them. Here the sample spans approximately 6,900 clones, roughly 78% being singletons. The sequenced sample consisted of placental tissue containing maternal and fetal cells. The receptor source for this set is a human patient with infectious villitis; the placental T cells may come from both mother and fetus.

V is TRBV9 and J is TRBJ1-3, with D unclear. The CDR3 is made up of 14 amino acids. The V gene lost 0 bases and the J gene lost 3 bases, with 7 bases spanning the gap. Germline V gives CDR1 SGDLS, CDR2 YYNGEE. The CDR3 is CASSVEQLGNTIYF. Written as DNA, the CDR3 is TGTGCCAGCAGCGTAGAACAGCTTGGAAACACCATATATTTT.

Details on this clone: A junction end diverges from the germline sequence, so it may reflect a read error. The chain employs TRBV6-5 and TRBJ1-2; 10 nucleotides line up with TRBD1. The germline CDR1 and CDR2 sequences are MNHEY and SVGAGI. The CDR3 consists of 15 residues. CDR3 nucleotides: TGTGCCAGCAGTCGCCGGACAGGGGGGGACTATGGCTATACCTTC. Residues: CASSRRTGGDYGYTF.

The chain employs TRBV27 and TRBJ2-7; no clear D. This CDR3 comprises 14 residues. The germline gives CDR1 MNHEY, CDR2 SMNVEV (reference sequence). V was pared by 2 bases and J by 1 base, with 9 bases between. The CDR3 protein is CASSLDGRSYEQYF. The DNA of the CDR3 is TGTGCCAGCAGTTTAGACGGTAGGTCCTACGAGCAGTACTTC.

The rearrangement uses TRBV2 and TRBJ1-2; TRBD1 might be the D (6 bases). V was clipped by 10 bases and J by 2 bases, with 11 bases between them. The CDR3 is 12 amino acids. Per germline, CDR1 SNHLY and CDR2 FYNNEI. The CDR3 coding sequence is TGTGCCACCCTAAGGGGGAACTATGGCTACACCTTC. It is translated as CATLRGNYGYTF. Full variable domain (remainder filled in from reference TRBV2 and TRBJ1-2): EPEVTQTPSHQVTQMGQEVILRCVPISNHLYFYWYRQILGQKVEFLVSFYNNEISEKSEIFDDQFSVERPDGSNFTLKIRSTKLEDSAMYFCATLRGNYGYTFGSGTRLTVV.

This clone was seen a few times. The V and J genes are TRBV13 and TRBJ2-1, with 11 nucleotides matching TRBD2. Germline V lookup: CDR1 PRHDT, CDR2 FYEKMQ (reference sequence). Trimming cost V 5 bases and J 8 bases; bases outside gene matches: 11. CDR3 size: 16 residues. The CDR3 region has the DNA TGTGCCAGCAGCCCGTTAGCGGGGGGGAGAGTCGATGAGCAGTTCTTC. Protein: CASSPLAGGRVDEQFF.

V and J are TRBV21-1 and TRBJ1-1. TRBV21-1 is noted as a pseudogene. There are 15 residues in the CDR3. In DNA, the CDR3 is TGTGCCAGCAGCATAATAGACCTCCCAAACACTGAAGCTTTCTTT. Its protein product is CASSIIDLPNTEAFF.